These 13 T cell receptor beta chains were all obtained from the same sample, sequenced in a study of vaccination and CD4 T cells after COVID-19. Noted treatment: roughly 11-day PBMC culture with coronavirus spike peptide pools or control peptides (ViraFEST assay). Their antigen targets remain unknown. At the Johns Hopkins FTIC core, DNA taken from cultured CD4+ T cells was sequenced by way of the Oncomine TCR Beta short-read assay. TCRdb redid the calling of the PCR reads with MiXCR, one entry per CDR3 protein. The top ten clones hold more than 9% of a sample with roughly 15,000 distinct CDR3 sequences, 51% of them seen once. Sequencing was carried out using CD4+ T cells from blood, cultured in vitro. Every receptor here comes from a human donor who had recovered from COVID-19.

A word on this clonotype: Its ends do not fully match the called genes, so a read error is possible. The V and J genes are TRBV7-3 and TRBJ2-3; unclear D gene. Germline CDR1 SGHTA, CDR2 FQGTGA. There are 12 residues in the CDR3. In DNA form, the CDR3 reads TGCGCCAGCAGCCAACCCACAGATACGCAGTATTTT. It specifies CASSQPTDTQYF.

V is TRBV20-1 and J is TRBJ2-7; 7 bases are a match to TRBD2. The germline V gene encodes CDR1 DFQATT and CDR2 SNEGSKA (reference sequence). Trimming removed 2 bases from V and 0 bases from J; junction bases left unmatched: 7. This CDR3 spans 15 amino acids. CDR3 region: CSARSAGGSSYEQYF. CDR3 in DNA: TGCAGTGCTAGATCGGCAGGCGGGAGCTCCTACGAGCAGTACTTC.

The sample holds a few counts of this clonotype. CDR3 region: CASTAWDRGSYEQYF. The CDR3 region has the DNA TGTGCCAGCACTGCTTGGGACAGGGGGTCCTACGAGCAGTACTTC. The chain carries TRBV6-1 and TRBJ2-7, with 11 bases lining up with TRBD1. CDR1 and CDR2 (germline): MNHNS, SASEGT. The CDR3 spans 15 residues. With 7 bases clipped from V and 1 base from J, the junction kept 6 bases outside the gene matches.

The chain is built from TRBV6-1 and TRBJ2-3, with 8 bases lining up with TRBD1. The CDR3 totals 17 residues. The germline gives CDR1 MNHNS, CDR2 SASEGT. V was clipped by 1 base and J by 0 bases; unmatched bases: 6. The CDR3 DNA reads TGTGCCAGCAGTGAAGGGGCAGGGGGCCCTAGCACAGATACGCAGTATTTT. Protein product: CASSEGAGGPSTDTQYF.

The V call is TRBV7-8, the J call TRBJ1-1; tentative D call: TRBD1 (5 bases). Germline CDR1 SGHVS, CDR2 FQNEAQ. V was trimmed by 1 base and J by 3 bases, leaving 18 bases between them. The CDR3 length is 17 residues. The CDR3: CASSLVAGMGWDTEAFF. The DNA for the CDR3 is TGTGCCAGCAGCTTAGTTGCAGGGATGGGGTGGGACACTGAAGCTTTCTTT.

Concerning this clonotype: The conserved closing phenylalanine or tryptophan is absent in this CDR3, likely reflecting a read error. V gene TRBV25-1 combines with J gene TRBJ2-6, with TRBD2 identical over 10 bases. CDR1 is MGHDK and CDR2 is SYGVNS in the germline V gene. The CDR3 contains 19 residues. The junction had 10 bases not matched to a gene; V was cut back by 4 bases and J by 1 base. The CDR3 loop reads CASSGLGSSGSSGANVLTI. CDR3 DNA sequence: TGTGCCAGCAGTGGACTGGGCTCTAGCGGGAGTTCTGGGGCCAACGTCCTGACTATC.

J is TRBJ2-7 and V is TRBV28, with D possibly TRBD2 on 5 matching bases. Per the germline V gene, CDR1 is MDHEN and CDR2 is SYDVKM. CDR3 length: 12 residues. With 4 bases removed from V and 12 bases from J, the gap between germline ends came to 16 bases. The CDR3 spells CASSSSWGARYF. CDR3 sequence (DNA): TGTGCCAGCAGTTCCTCATGGGGAGCTAGGTACTTC.

The gene calls are TRBV19 and TRBJ1-5; maybe TRBD1 (5 bases). Trimming cost V 7 bases and J 0 bases, with 13 bases left between them. The germline V gene has CDR1 LNHDA and CDR2 SQIVND (reference sequence). The CDR3 spans 15 residues. Here the CDR3 DNA reads TGTGCCAGTAAAAGGACAACGTATAGCAATCAGCCCCAGCATTTT. Translation gives CASKRTTYSNQPQHF.

The gene calls are TRBV20-1 and TRBJ2-5; 7 bases align to TRBD2. V shed 1 base and J 4 bases; nucleotides not matched to a gene: 18. The length of the CDR3 is 18 residues. Germline V gives CDR1 DFQATT, CDR2 SNEGSKA (reference sequence). CDR3 in amino acids: CSARAPGVASGRGETQYF. The CDR3 nucleotides are TGCAGTGCTAGAGCCCCCGGGGTGGCTAGCGGTAGAGGAGAGACCCAGTACTTC.

This clonotype was found a few times. This sequence joins TRBV27 and TRBJ1-1; D is unclear. V dropped 1 base and J dropped 5 bases, with 11 bases sitting between them. Per the germline V gene, CDR1 is MNHEY and CDR2 is SMNVEV (reference sequence). This CDR3 spans 14 amino acids. CDR3 nucleotide sequence: TGTGCCAGCAGTTTATTCTCAACGGAGACTGAAGCTTTCTTT. Translation gives CASSLFSTETEAFF.

This rearrangement joins TRBV6-2 or TRBV6-3 to TRBJ2-1; D is possibly TRBD1 (5 bases). V was clipped by 3 bases and J by 15 bases, with 15 bases between them. Germline V gene lookup returns CDR1 MNHEY and CDR2 SVGEGT. This CDR3 spans 12 amino acids. CDR3 sequence reads: CASSYPGLRSFF. CDR3 coding DNA: TGTGCCAGCAGTTATCCAGGGCTACGATCGTTCTTC.

This clonotype has only a few counts. This chain connects TRBV20-1 to TRBJ2-5, with D hard to call. V dropped 4 bases and J dropped 0 bases, with 12 bases sitting between them. The germline CDR1 and CDR2 sequences are DFQATT and SNEGSKA (reference sequence). This CDR3 has 14 amino acids. The CDR3 DNA sequence: TGCAGTGCTACCTCCCGTACGAACCAAGAGACCCAGTACTTC. Encoded protein: CSATSRTNQETQYF.

The chain combines TRBV10-3 with TRBJ1-2; 8 nucleotides align to TRBD1. The CDR3 consists of 14 residues. V shed 10 bases, J shed 3 bases, and the junction held 10 bases outside the gene matches. Germline V gene lookup returns CDR1 ENHRY and CDR2 SYGVKD. The CDR3 region is CANAQSGGYYGYTF. CDR3 DNA sequence: TGTGCCAACGCACAATCAGGGGGCTACTATGGCTACACCTTC.